The rows below give T cell receptor beta chains drawn from one sample of a study of OX40 agonist ivuxolimab in advanced cancers. Data came from immunoSEQ multiplex PCR; TCRdb stores just in-frame clones and leaves some out. Here the sample spans tens of thousands of clones, 65% to 85% being singletons. The sample in question was CD4+ or CD8+ T cells sorted from blood, obtained in a trial of the OX40 agonist ivuxolimab. These receptor sequences come from an adult with an advanced solid tumor such as melanoma, head and neck, liver or kidney cancer. CDR3s include the opening cysteine and the closing phenylalanine or tryptophan. A D gene is named only where the DNA matches it firmly. Size is omitted from some rows. Given values are once, few, many or a class for expanded clones.

TRBJ2-1,NA,TRBD1,TRBV5-4,TGTGCCAGCAGCTTAACGGGGACAGGGAGATACAATGAGCAGTTCTTC,CASSLTGTGRYNEQFF
TRBJ2-5,NA,TRBD1,TRBV7-6,TGTGCCAGCAGCTGGACAGGGGGCCAAGAGACCCAGTACTTC,CASSWTGGQETQYF
TRBJ2-7,NA,NA,TRBV19,TGTGCCAGTAGTATCATAAATAGCTACGAGCAGTACTTC,CASSIINSYEQYF
TRBJ2-3,NA,NA,TRBV5-1,TGCGCCAGCAGCTTGGAAGGGGCGGCTAGCACAGATACGCAGTATTTT,CASSLEGAASTDTQYF
TRBJ2-4,once,NA,TRBV6-1,TGTGCCAGCGGGATAGGACCTGGAAACATTCAGTACTTC,CASGIGPGNIQYF
TRBJ1-6,NA,NA,TRBV6-5,TGTGCCAGCAGTTACTCGGCCGGGCTGGGAGGTTCACCCCTCCACTTT,CASSYSAGLGGSPLHF
TRBJ1-4,NA,NA,TRBV5-5,TGTGCCAGCAGCTTGGCGGGAAGGGGTCCCGGAGGGGAAAAACTGTTTTTT,CASSLAGRGPGGEKLFF
TRBJ1-2,NA,NA,TRBV19,TGTGCCAGTAGTATACGGGCTCTCTTCGGGGATGGCTACACCTTC,CASSIRALFGDGYTF
TRBJ1-3,NA,NA,TRBV25-1,TGTGCCAGCAGTGGATCCCGGGAGGGGACTGGAAACACCATATATTTT,CASSGSREGTGNTIYF
TRBJ1-5,NA,NA,TRBV19,TGTGCCAGTAGTAGAGGGGCAGGGAATCAGCCCCAGCATTTT,CASSRGAGNQPQHF
TRBJ1-4,NA,NA,TRBV29-1,TGCAGGTCTCTCCCGGACCTCCGGTGGAAACTGTTTTTT,CRSLPDLRWKLFF
TRBJ2-7,NA,NA,TRBV5-1,TGCGCCAGCAGCTCCAGGGCCGCCTACGAGCAGTACTTC,CASSSRAAYEQYF
TRBJ2-1,NA,TRBD1,TRBV5-1,TGCGCCAGCAGCTTAAGGACAGGGGGGTACAATGAGCAGTTCTTC,CASSLRTGGYNEQFF
TRBJ2-5,once,NA,TRBV7-2,TGTGCCAGCAGCTTAGGAAACAGGGCGGGAGAGACCCAGTACTTC,CASSLGNRAGETQYF
TRBJ1-3,many,NA,TRBV5-6,TGTGCCAGCAGCCCCCAAGGTGGGGCGGACACCATATATTTT,CASSPQGGADTIYF
TRBJ1-2,NA,NA,TRBV25-1,TGTGCCAGCAGTGATCAGGGACGCTATGGCTACACCTTC,CASSDQGRYGYTF
TRBJ1-2,NA,TRBD1,TRBV5-4,TGTGCCAGTAGTTGGAAGGGGGCCGGGGGCTACACCTTC,CASSWKGAGGYTF
TRBJ1-1,NA,NA,TRBV29-1,TGCAGCGTTGAAGTATCCCCCAACACTGAAGCTTTCTTT,CSVEVSPNTEAFF
TRBJ1-2,NA,NA,TRBV6-1,TGTGCCACCCTAGGATTGGTAAACTATGGCTACACCTTC,CATLGLVNYGYTF
TRBJ1-6,NA,NA,TRBV15,TGTGCCACCAGCAGAGATCCCGCGGGTAATTCACCCCTCCACTTT,CATSRDPAGNSPLHF
TRBJ2-7,NA,NA,TRBV14,TGTGCCAGCAGCCAAGGACCTCCGAGTCAGGGGCAGTACTTC,CASSQGPPSQGQYF
TRBJ2-7,NA,NA,TRBV7-9,TGTGCCAGCAGCCCAATCGGACTCTCCTACGAGCAGTACTTC,CASSPIGLSYEQYF
TRBJ2-7,once,TRBD1,TRBV7-9,TGTGCCAGCAGCTCGGGACAGAGGGAGCAGTACTTC,CASSSGQREQYF
TRBJ2-5,NA,NA,TRBV19,TGTGCCAGTAGTACAACCAAGGAGACCCAGTACTTC,CASSTTKETQYF
TRBJ2-3,NA,NA,TRBV7-3,TGTGCCAGCAGCCCCGGAGGGAACACGCAGTATTTT,CASSPGGNTQYF
TRBJ2-2,NA,NA,TRBV6-1,TGTGCCAGCAACGGGCGGCGAGACACCGGGGAGCTGTTTTTT,CASNGRRDTGELFF
TRBJ1-6,few,NA,TRBV6-5,TGTGCCAGCAGTTACGTCAATTCACCCCTCCACTTT,CASSYVNSPLHF
TRBJ2-1,NA,TRBD2,TRBV6-4,TGTGCCAGCAGTCCAGAGCGGGGCTCCTACAATGAGCAGTTCTTC,CASSPERGSYNEQFF
TRBJ1-5,NA,NA,TRBV5-5,TGTGCCAGCAGCCACTTGGGACCGAGCAATCAGCCCCAGCATTTT,CASSHLGPSNQPQHF
TRBJ2-5,NA,NA,TRBV6-5,TGTGCCAGCAGGACAGTTGGGACCCAGTACTTC,CASRTVGTQYF
TRBJ1-2,NA,NA,TRBV7-2,TGTGCCAGCAGCTCGGACTTAGCTAACTATGGCTACACCTTC,CASSSDLANYGYTF
TRBJ1-2,NA,NA,TRBV9,TGTGCCAGCAGCTCCGGGGAGGATGGCTACACCTTC,CASSSGEDGYTF
TRBJ2-3,NA,NA,TRBV25-1,TGTGCCAGCAGTACTGAGTGGGATACGCAGTATTTT,CASSTEWDTQYF
TRBJ2-7,NA,NA,TRBV6-5,TGTGCCAGCAGTCCCGGAACTGATTACGAGCAGTACTTC,CASSPGTDYEQYF
TRBJ1-6,few,NA,TRBV19,TGTGCCAGTAGCTTGGACACGGGAGGGAGTTCACCCCTCCACTTT,CASSLDTGGSSPLHF
TRBJ2-5,once,TRBD2,TRBV9,TGTGCCAGCAGCGCGCTTACGGGGGGTCTCCAAGAGACCCAGTACTTC,CASSALTGGLQETQYF
TRBJ2-5,NA,NA,TRBV18,TGTGCCAGCTCACCCCAGGCCAGTCAAGAGACCCAGTACTTC,CASSPQASQETQYF
TRBJ1-5,many,TRBD1,TRBV2,TGTGCCAGCAAGTTCGGGACAGATAAGATGTATAGCAATCAGCCCCAGCATTTT,CASKFGTDKMYSNQPQHF
TRBJ2-5,NA,NA,TRBV7-9,TGTGCCAGCAGCTTAGAGCAAGAGACCCAGTACTTC,CASSLEQETQYF
TRBJ1-5,medium-sized,TRBD1,TRBV5-1,TGCGCCAGCAGCGCCTCGACAGGGATCAATCAGCCCCAGCATTTT,CASSASTGINQPQHF
TRBJ2-7,NA,NA,TRBV28,TGTGCCAGCAGTTCCTCCTCCTACGAGCAGTACTTC,CASSSSSYEQYF
TRBJ1-5,NA,NA,TRBV6-1,TGTGCCAGCAGTGGGTATAGCAATCAGCCCCAGCATTTT,CASSGYSNQPQHF
TRBJ2-5,NA,NA,TRBV4-1,TGCGCCAGCAGCCAAGCGGGCGGGGCAGAGACCCAGTACTTC,CASSQAGGAETQYF
TRBJ1-1,NA,NA,TRBV25-1,TGTGCCAGCAGGGGGAAACTGAACACTGAAGCTTTCTTT,CASRGKLNTEAFF